The entry below describes one T cell receptor beta chain. Its antigen is unidentified. The ends were cut back, 4 bases at V and 5 bases at J, with 22 bases in the middle. CDR3 length equals 16 residues. Germline V gives CDR1 SGHRS, CDR2 YFSETQ. The sample originates from a study of T cells in Graves' hyperthyroidism and ophthalmopathy. The study's findings and limits: Ophthalmopathy, which appeared later, was predicted by the model a median approximately 6 months before onset.

RNA transcripts provided the source from which TCR beta CDR3 regions were amplified. First-round RT-PCR with HTBI primers amplified the TCR CDR3 region. TCRdb reprocessed the multiplex PCR reads with MiXCR, giving one entry per CDR3 protein. The sample has nearly 750,000 distinct CDR3 sequences; 30% to 40% are singletons. The sequenced material came from blood. The chain couples TRBV5-1 to TRBJ2-7; tentatively, D is TRBD2 (6 bases). The TCR originated in a woman between 35 and 50 years old with Graves' hyperthyroidism. CDR3 sequence (DNA): TGCGCCAGCAGCCACCTGTCGACTAGACCCGCAGACGAGCAGTACTTC. This codes for CASSHLSTRPADEQYF.